The 15 T cell receptor beta chains in this list originate from one sample, sequenced in a study of long-term antiretroviral therapy in people with HIV (dated by TCRdb to between 2021 and 2022). The immunoSEQ hsTCRB v3.0 assay was used at survey level resolution to sequence the TRB variable region. TCRdb retrieved this table from immuneACCESS and kept in-frame rearrangements only. Not all clones are present; in checked studies, unresolved V genes account for under half, and no reason is known for the remainder. The sample table holds about 30,000 clones, of which about 88% were seen once. Nearly 5% of the sample lies in the top ten. Sequenced here: unsorted PBMCs, sampled roughly 2.8 years before starting antiretroviral therapy. These TCRs come from a woman in her 30s with HIV.

The CDR3 coding sequence is TGTGCCAGCAGTTTATCGGGGGACAGGGGCACAACTTTCTTT. It codes for CASSLSGDRGTTFF. This chain links TRBV27 with TRBJ1-1; TRBD1 matches 10 bases. Unmatched junction bases numbered 7, after V lost 0 bases and J lost 12 bases. The CDR3 runs to 14 residues. Germline lookup yields CDR1 MNHEY and CDR2 SMNVEV (reference sequence).

This clone occurred a few times. The rearrangement links TRBV2 to TRBJ1-3, with D unclear. The CDR3 covers 15 residues. In germline, CDR1 is SNHLY, CDR2 FYNNEI. The V and J ends lost 8 bases and 2 bases respectively, with 16 bases between them. This CDR3 is CASHTVGGAGNTIYF. The CDR3 nucleotides read TGTGCCAGCCATACAGTAGGAGGAGCTGGAAACACCATATATTTT.

The chain links TRBV7-6 to TRBJ2-5; no firm D call. The CDR3 consists of 12 residues. Germline loops: CDR1 SGHVS, CDR2 FNYEAQ. Trimming removed 5 bases from V and 0 bases from J, with 4 bases in between. DNA of the CDR3: TGTGCCAGCAGCAATTACCAAGAGACCCAGTACTTC. As protein: CASSNYQETQYF.

V is TRBV21-1 and J is TRBJ1-6; TRBD1, as called in the table, went unchecked against the DNA. TRBV21-1 is a recognized pseudogene. CDR3 size: 18 residues. The CDR3 DNA is TGTGCCAGCAGCCAAAGGACAGTTTCCGACCTCTATAATTCACCCCTCCACTTT. Its translation is CASSQRTVSDLYNSPLHF.

In its sample, this clone was seen a few times. This chain joins TRBV19 and TRBJ1-1, with TRBD1 matching 10 bases. V shed 6 bases and J 0 bases; nucleotides not matched to a gene: 4. CDR1 and CDR2 from the germline V gene are LNHDA and SQIVND (reference sequence). CDR3 length equals 15 residues. CDR3 coding DNA: TGTGCCAGTAGCGGACAGGGGGTAATGAACACTGAAGCTTTCTTT. Translated: CASSGQGVMNTEAFF. Variable domain in full (rest from reference TRBV19 and TRBJ1-1): DGGITQSPKYLFRKEGQNVTLSCEQNLNHDAMYWYRQDPGQGLRLIYYSQIVNDFQKGDIAEGYSVSREKKESFPLTVTSAQKNPTAFYLCASSGQGVMNTEAFFGQGTRLTVV.

This rearrangement joins TRBV9 to TRBJ1-1; no clear D. CDR3 size: 14 residues. In germline, CDR1 is SGDLS, CDR2 YYNGEE. V lost 7 bases, J lost 4 bases, and 17 bases lay in between. CDR3 amino acids: CASVPWREGTEAFF. As DNA, the CDR3 is TGTGCCAGCGTTCCTTGGAGGGAAGGCACTGAAGCTTTCTTT.

In DNA, the CDR3 is TGCGCCAGCAGCAGCGACAGGGGGCGCAGGGATGAGCAGTTCTTC. Translating it yields CASSSDRGRRDEQFF. V gene TRBV5-1 combines with J gene TRBJ2-1; 10 positions match TRBD1. Germline lookup yields CDR1 SGHRS and CDR2 YFSETQ. The length of the CDR3 is 15 residues. J was trimmed by 8 bases and V by 4 bases; bases with no gene match: 9.

The chain carries TRBV5-5 and TRBJ1-2; weak D call: TRBD1 (6 bases). From germline, CDR1 is SGHKS and CDR2 YYEKEE (reference sequence). Between the trimmed V and J ends, which lost 5 bases and 6 bases, there was a span of 17 bases. This CDR3 contains 14 residues. CDR3 residues: CASRHPGGSHGYTF. The DNA for the CDR3 is TGTGCCAGCAGACACCCCGGGGGCTCCCATGGCTACACCTTC.

The chain is built from TRBV5-6 and TRBJ2-5; D remains ambiguous. This CDR3 is 12 amino acids long. Deletions cut 5 bases from V and 5 bases from J, with 10 bases between. CDR1 and CDR2 (germline): SGHDT, YYEEEE. The CDR3 sequence is CASSSIAETQYF. The CDR3 DNA reads as TGTGCCAGCAGTTCCATCGCGGAGACCCAGTACTTC.

V is TRBV27 and J is TRBJ2-3; no clear D gene. This CDR3 spans 15 amino acids. CDR1 is MNHEY and CDR2 is SMNVEV in the germline V gene (reference sequence). Trimming took off 2 bases at V and 1 base at J, with 10 bases between the two ends. CDR3 amino acids: CASSLKGSRTDTQYF. The CDR3 DNA is TGTGCCAGCAGTTTAAAAGGATCCCGCACAGATACGCAGTATTTT.

The CDR3 nucleotides are TGTGCCAGTAGTATAGCAGGGACAGGGCAAAGCTATAGCAATCAGCCCCAGCATTTT. Translated: CASSIAGTGQSYSNQPQHF. V gene TRBV19 combines with J gene TRBJ1-5, with 9 bases lining up with TRBD1. Unmatched junction bases numbered 10, after V lost 1 base and J lost 0 bases. CDR1 is LNHDA and CDR2 is SQIVND in the germline V gene (reference sequence). This CDR3 has 19 amino acids.

The CDR3 region has the DNA TGTGCCAGCGGAGGGGACAGGCGCTACGAGCAGTACGTC. Residues: CASGGDRRYEQYV. The chain joins TRBV6-1 to TRBJ2-7, with 8 bases that match TRBD1. The ends lost 8 bases at V and 3 bases at J; junction bases unmatched: 6. The CDR3 is made up of 13 amino acids. Per germline, CDR1 MNHNS and CDR2 SASEGT.

J is TRBJ1-2 and V is TRBV2; 8 nucleotides agree with TRBD1. Germline CDR1 is SNHLY and CDR2 is FYNNEI. Unmatched junction bases numbered 13, after V lost 6 bases and J lost 1 base. The CDR3 is 17 residues long. CDR3 sequence: CASRLSQGAGLNYGYTF. For the CDR3, the DNA is TGTGCCAGCAGACTCAGTCAGGGGGCAGGACTTAACTATGGCTACACCTTC. Full variable domain (missing parts from reference TRBV2 and TRBJ1-2): EPEVTQTPSHQVTQMGQEVILRCVPISNHLYFYWYRQILGQKVEFLVSFYNNEISEKSEIFDDQFSVERPDGSNFTLKIRSTKLEDSAMYFCASRLSQGAGLNYGYTFGSGTRLTVV.

The chain uses TRBV7-9 and TRBJ2-3, with TRBD1 matching over 9 bases. The trim removed 1 base at V and 2 bases at J, leaving 7 bases unmatched. Germline-derived CDR1 and CDR2 are SEHNR and FQNEAQ (reference sequence). The CDR3 is 17 amino acids. The CDR3 protein is CASSLGTGERYTDTQYF. Here the CDR3 DNA reads TGTGCCAGCAGCTTAGGGACAGGGGAGAGATACACAGATACGCAGTATTTT.

CDR3 DNA: TGTGCCAGCAGTGAAGCAGTCAGGGGCGATCAGCCCCAGCATTTT. Its protein is CASSEAVRGDQPQHF. This chain connects TRBV6-1 to TRBJ1-5; possible D gene TRBD1, 6 bases. V shed 0 bases and J shed 5 bases, with 11 bases lying between them. Germline lookup yields CDR1 MNHNS and CDR2 SASEGT. This CDR3 region has 15 residues.